This record looks at one T cell receptor (beta chain) sequence and its context. What it recognizes is unknown. These data belong to a study of OX40 agonist ivuxolimab in advanced cancers. About the research overall: The patients received ivuxolimab by intravenous route every 2 weeks at 0.01 to 10 mg/kg.

The assay was immunoSEQ multiplex PCR, and TCRdb's table has in-frame clones only and misses some. This sample has almost 90,000 clones, with roughly 93% found just once. At cycle 4 day 1, cycle 7 day 1, and baseline, blood was sampled. The germline gives CDR1 GTSNPN, CDR2 SVGIG (reference sequence). The CDR3 totals 13 residues. With 0 bases removed from V and 6 bases from J, the gap between germline ends came to 6 bases. Findings of the study overall: Relative to CD4+ cells, CD8+ T cells on average had more expanded clones. In the 0.1 to 3.0 mg/kg range, CD4+ and CD8+ blood T cells had expanded clonally by week 6.

This sample comprised CD4+ or CD8+ T cells sorted from blood, obtained in a trial of the OX40 agonist ivuxolimab. V usage is TRBV30 and J usage is TRBJ1-6; D not certain. This TCR was sampled from an adult with an advanced solid tumor such as melanoma, head and neck, liver or kidney cancer. The DNA of the CDR3 is TGTGCCTGGAGTGTACAAAGTAATTCACCCCTCCACTTT. Translated: CAWSVQSNSPLHF.